This T cell receptor beta chain was obtained from a study of T cell responses to AZD1222 COVID-19 vaccine. Overall study: Samples with a second dose at about 4 or about 12 weeks were pooled together.

The germline V gene has CDR1 MNHEY and CDR2 SMNVEV (reference sequence). This CDR3 contains 16 residues. The V gene end was trimmed by 4 bases and the J gene end by 7 bases; junction bases not matched to a gene: 9. Produced via immunoSEQ multiplex PCR; TCRdb's table is partial and in-frame only. The sample has approximately 73,000 clones; roughly 80% are singletons. Worth noting for this clone: No antigen is known for it.

Findings and caveats of the study: Most donors were white British and more were female, and clonal diversity was possibly underestimated. Spike-specific TCR repertoires showed rising breadth and depth after two AZD1222 doses. Without day 14 samples, only post-peak T cell repertoires were studied.

The sample in question was peripheral blood, obtained on day 0 of AZD1222 vaccination. The rearrangement joins TRBV27 to TRBJ2-2; 10 bases align to TRBD1. The source is an adult in good health. CDR3 sequence: CASSSRTGGKGGELFF. Here the CDR3 DNA reads TGTGCCAGCAGTTCACGGACAGGGGGGAAGGGCGGGGAGCTGTTTTTT.